The 30 T cell receptor beta chains listed next were all sequenced from one sample in a study of T cell responses to AZD1222 COVID-19 vaccine. Assay: immunoSEQ multiplex PCR; the TCRdb copy retains only in-frame clones and omits some. The sample lists more than 95,000 clones, around 83% occurring once. The specimen comprised peripheral blood, sampled 28 days after the second AZD1222 dose. These receptor sequences come from an adult who received the AZD1222 COVID-19 vaccine.

The sample holds one count of this clone. Other DNA sequences of this sample code for an identical CDR3. The chain carries TRBV18 and TRBJ1-5, with 8 bases lining up with TRBD1. CDR1 and CDR2 from the germline V gene are KGHSH and LQKENI. This CDR3 comprises 16 residues. The trim removed 2 bases at V and 4 bases at J, leaving 7 bases unmatched. For the CDR3, the DNA is TGTGCCAGCTCACCATCCGGACAGGGTAATAATCAGCCCCAGCATTTT. This sequence encodes CASSPSGQGNNQPQHF.

The V and J genes are TRBV7-8 and TRBJ2-5; D is perhaps TRBD2 (5 bases). Trimming removed 3 bases from V and 6 bases from J, with 14 bases in between. Germline loops: CDR1 SGHVS, CDR2 FQNEAQ. The length of the CDR3 is 14 residues. The CDR3 DNA reads TGTGCCAGCAGCTTTGACTACAGCGAAAAGACCCAGTACTTC. Encoded protein: CASSFDYSEKTQYF.

As for this clone: Other nucleotide sequences in the sample specify the same CDR3. The chain is built from TRBV7-2 and TRBJ1-1; D ambiguous. V lost 3 bases to trimming and J lost 2 bases, with 7 bases between them. CDR3 length equals 13 residues. Germline loops: CDR1 SGHTA, CDR2 FQGNSA. Here the CDR3 DNA reads TGTGCCAGCAGCTTGGAGGGTAACACTGAAGCTTTCTTT. It encodes CASSLEGNTEAFF.

J is TRBJ2-3 and V is TRBV3-1 (or the pseudogene TRBV3-2), with TRBD2 identical over 8 bases. The CDR3 spans 15 residues. Trimming at V came to 1 base and at J to 2 bases, leaving 2 bases not matched to a gene. Germline values: CDR1 LGHDT, CDR2 YNNKEL (reference sequence). CDR3 amino acids: CASSQGGGFTDTQYF. The CDR3 DNA follows: TGTGCCAGCAGCCAAGGCGGGGGGTTCACAGATACGCAGTATTTT.

The genes are TRBV5-1 and TRBJ2-3; D remains unclear. V was shortened by 0 bases and J by 1 base, with 12 bases between the two germline ends. From germline, CDR1 is SGHRS and CDR2 YFSETQ. The CDR3 runs 16 residues. CDR3 amino acids: CASSLGAQARTDTQYF. In nucleotides, the CDR3 is TGCGCCAGCAGCTTGGGTGCCCAAGCTCGCACAGATACGCAGTATTTT.

This rearrangement joins TRBV7-6 to TRBJ2-1; 9 bases line up with TRBD1. This CDR3 spans 15 amino acids. Looked up from germline, CDR1 is SGHVS and CDR2 is FNYEAQ. V shed 7 bases, J shed 12 bases, and the junction held 16 bases outside the gene matches. The CDR3 spells CASKSGTGTGMRQFF. The CDR3 DNA is TGTGCCAGCAAATCCGGGACAGGGACCGGGATGCGGCAGTTCTTC. Together with reference TRBV7-6 and TRBJ2-1, the CDR3 gives the full variable domain: GAGVSQSPRYKVTKRGQDVALRCDPISGHVSLYWYRQALGQGPEFLTYFNYEAQQDKSGLPNDRFSAERPEGSISTLTIQRTEQRDSAMYRCASKSGTGTGMRQFFGPGTRLTVL.

The rearrangement links TRBV19 to TRBJ2-2, with 11 bases fitting TRBD1. The length of the CDR3 is 17 residues. CDR1 is LNHDA and CDR2 is SQIVND in the germline V gene (reference sequence). Trimming took 3 bases from V and 6 from J; bases not matched to a gene: 9. Here the CDR3 DNA reads TGTGCCAGTAGTATGAGGGGACAGGGGGTGTTGGCCGGGGAGCTGTTTTTT. Translating gives CASSMRGQGVLAGELFF.

The rearrangement links TRBV6-5 to TRBJ2-2; no firm D call. V lost 3 bases, J lost 1 base, and 9 bases lay in between. The CDR3 runs 15 residues. Germline V gene lookup returns CDR1 MNHEY and CDR2 SVGAGI. The CDR3 nucleotides are TGTGCCAGCAGTTATGGGGTAGGGAACACCGGGGAGCTGTTTTTT. Translating it yields CASSYGVGNTGELFF.

J is TRBJ1-5 and V is TRBV11-2, with a tentative D call TRBD1 (5 bases). The CDR3 covers 16 residues. V was cut by 1 base and J by 5 bases, with 15 bases left in between. Looked up from germline, CDR1 is SGHAT and CDR2 is FQNNGV. CDR3 in amino acids: CASSLAGGWGDQPQHF. Written as DNA, the CDR3 is TGTGCCAGCAGCTTAGCTGGAGGTTGGGGCGATCAGCCCCAGCATTTT.

V gene TRBV7-6 combines with J gene TRBJ2-3; tentatively, D is TRBD2 (5 bases). CDR1 is SGHVS and CDR2 is FNYEAQ in the germline V gene. V lost 1 base, J lost 0 bases, and 11 bases lay in between. The CDR3 spans 16 residues. The CDR3 here is CASSLEASSSTDTQYF. The CDR3 DNA is TGTGCCAGCAGCTTAGAGGCTAGCAGTAGCACAGATACGCAGTATTTT.

The chain recombines TRBV7-6 with TRBJ1-1; the D is unclear. Germline V gene data show CDR1 as SGHVS and CDR2 as FNYEAQ. Trimming pared 3 bases from V and 0 bases from J, leaving 8 bases between. The CDR3 runs to 14 residues. The CDR3 here is CASSLSGVNTEAFF. The CDR3 bases are TGTGCCAGCAGCTTGTCTGGGGTGAACACTGAAGCTTTCTTT.

The chain has TRBV5-5 and TRBJ1-2; D is uncertain. The germline V gene encodes CDR1 SGHKS and CDR2 YYEKEE (reference sequence). V lost 4 bases to trimming and J lost 3 bases, with 7 bases between them. This CDR3 spans 12 amino acids. The chain's CDR3 is CASSPTDYGYTF. For the CDR3, the DNA is TGTGCCAGCAGCCCAACTGACTATGGCTACACCTTC.

The V and J genes are TRBV29-1 and TRBJ2-3; D is unclear. V lost 7 bases, J lost 7 bases, and 12 bases lay in between. Germline V gene data show CDR1 as SQVTM and CDR2 as ANQGSEA. This CDR3 comprises 11 residues. Written as DNA, the CDR3 is TGCAGCGCCGCGGACGCCCATACGCAGTATTTT. Translating gives CSAADAHTQYF.

V usage is TRBV6-5 and J usage is TRBJ2-3; D is possibly TRBD2 (6 bases). Germline V CDR1 and CDR2: MNHEY, SVGAGI. Trimming left V 5 bases short and J 5 bases short, with 8 bases between. This CDR3 is 12 amino acids long. This CDR3 reads CASSLGGDTQYF. In DNA form, the CDR3 reads TGTGCCAGCAGTCTCGGGGGAGATACGCAGTATTTT.

The V and J genes are TRBV7-3 and TRBJ2-2; maybe TRBD1 (5 bases). CDR3 length: 15 residues. Per germline, CDR1 SGHTA and CDR2 FQGTGA. V gave up 3 bases and J gave up 0 bases, with 8 bases separating them. For the CDR3, the DNA is TGTGCCAGCAGCTTGGGGCCCGCGAACACCGGGGAGCTGTTTTTT. Encoded protein: CASSLGPANTGELFF. Full variable domain (rest looked up from reference TRBV7-3 and TRBJ2-2): GAGVSQTPSNKVTEKGKYVELRCDPISGHTALYWYRQSLGQGPEFLIYFQGTGAADDSGLPNDRFFAVRPEGSVSTLKIQRTERGDSAVYLCASSLGPANTGELFFGEGSRLTVL.

About this clone itself: Because it lacks the conserved phenylalanine or tryptophan at the end, this CDR3 is likely a read error. The DNA is left out, because the CDR3 cannot be placed on it with certainty; the CDR3 is given as TCRdb lists it. This chain uses TRBV1 with TRBJ2-4; the D call TRBD2 from the table was never checked on the DNA. TRBV1 is flagged as a pseudogene. From its first to its last residue, the CDR3 has 13 amino acids. This chain's CDR3 is CTSSPPRVAGALP.

The rearrangement joins TRBV5-5 to TRBJ1-2; TRBD1 is a possible D gene (6 bases). Germline V CDR1 and CDR2: SGHKS, YYEKEE (reference sequence). The germline V and J ends were trimmed by 8 bases and 4 bases, with 12 bases remaining between them. This CDR3 region has 12 residues. CDR3 coding DNA: TGTGCCAGTCGAGACAGGCCCTATGGCTACACCTTC. As protein: CASRDRPYGYTF.

The rearrangement links TRBV6-5 to TRBJ1-4; tentatively, D is TRBD1 (5 bases). CDR1 and CDR2 (germline): MNHEY, SVGAGI. The CDR3 loop spans 15 amino acids. V was shortened by 7 bases and J by 0 bases, with 12 bases between the two germline ends. CDR3 nucleotide sequence: TGTGCCAGCACGGCAGGGTGGACAACTAATGAAAAACTGTTTTTT. Translating gives CASTAGWTTNEKLFF.

The V gene is TRBV5-5, the J gene TRBJ2-7, with D perhaps given as TRBD1 or TRBD2 (5 bases each). In germline, CDR1 is SGHKS, CDR2 YYEKEE (reference sequence). The V gene lost 4 bases and the J gene lost 4 bases, with 12 bases spanning the gap. The CDR3 sequence is 13 residues long. CDR3 protein: CASSGGPGYEQYF. The CDR3 region has the DNA TGTGCCAGCAGCGGGGGTCCCGGGTACGAGCAGTACTTC. The full variable domain, its missing parts supplied by reference TRBV5-5 and TRBJ2-7, is DAGVTQSPTHLIKTRGQQVTLRCSPISGHKSVSWYQQVLGQGPQFIFQYYEKEERGRGNFPDRFSARQFPNYSSELNVNALLLGDSALYLCASSGGPGYEQYFGPGTRLTVT.

V usage is TRBV11-2 and J usage is TRBJ2-1; D is uncertain. The CDR3 spans 13 residues. Germline V lookup: CDR1 SGHAT, CDR2 FQNNGV. Trimming took 1 base from V and 3 from J, leaving 4 bases between them. CDR3 loop: CASSLALYNEQFF. CDR3 coding DNA: TGTGCCAGCAGCTTAGCCCTCTACAATGAGCAGTTCTTC.

This clone showed up just a few times. The rearrangement links TRBV3-1 (or the pseudogene TRBV3-2) to TRBJ1-2; D uncertain. The CDR3 runs 13 residues. From germline, CDR1 is LGHDT and CDR2 YNNKEL (reference sequence). The V gene lost 0 bases and the J gene lost 7 bases, with 9 bases spanning the gap. The CDR3 loop reads CASSQDKTGGYTF. The CDR3 nucleotides read TGTGCCAGCAGCCAAGATAAGACGGGTGGCTACACCTTC.

This chain connects TRBV5-1 to TRBJ2-5; 8 bases match TRBD2. Germline-derived CDR1 and CDR2 are SGHRS and YFSETQ. CDR3 length: 15 residues. V shed 4 bases, J shed 4 bases, and the junction held 9 bases outside the gene matches. The CDR3 spells CASSLEGRGGETQYF. CDR3 in DNA: TGCGCCAGCAGCCTCGAGGGACGGGGGGGAGAGACCCAGTACTTC. Combining the CDR3 with reference TRBV5-1 and TRBJ2-5 gives the whole variable domain KAGVTQTPRYLIKTRGQQVTLSCSPISGHRSVSWYQQTPGQGLQFLFEYFSETQRNKGNFPGRFSGRQFSNSRSEMNVSTLELGDSALYLCASSLEGRGGETQYFGPGTRLLVL.

CDR3 amino acids: CAWSGFAKNIQYF. The CDR3 DNA reads TGTGCCTGGAGTGGATTCGCCAAAAACATTCAGTACTTC. The V gene is TRBV30, the J gene TRBJ2-4; no reliable D call. This CDR3 is built from 13 residues. Germline values: CDR1 GTSNPN, CDR2 SVGIG (reference sequence). V dropped 1 base and J dropped 1 base, with 5 bases sitting between them.

The V and J genes are TRBV7-6 and TRBJ2-5; D remains unclear. Germline assignment: CDR1 SGHVS and CDR2 FNYEAQ. The CDR3 loop spans 16 amino acids. V lost 3 bases and J 1 base, leaving 15 bases between the germline ends. The CDR3 region is CASSFTPAASQETQYF. CDR3 coding DNA: TGTGCCAGCAGCTTTACCCCCGCCGCCAGCCAAGAGACCCAGTACTTC.

The V and J genes are TRBV5-1 and TRBJ1-4; D remains ambiguous. CDR1 and CDR2 (germline): SGHRS, YFSETQ. With 4 bases removed from V and 8 bases from J, the gap between germline ends came to 15 bases. The CDR3 totals 14 residues. The CDR3, as DNA: TGCGCCAGCAGCCCCGGGAAGGGCCGAGAAAAACTGTTTTTT. Amino acids: CASSPGKGREKLFF.

The gene calls are TRBV30 and TRBJ2-3; the D call may be TRBD1 or TRBD2 (5 bases each). The CDR3 is 13 residues long. V was clipped by 1 base and J by 2 bases, with 7 bases between them. Per germline, CDR1 GTSNPN and CDR2 SVGIG (reference sequence). The DNA for the CDR3 is TGTGCCTGGAGTGGGGGGATCACAGATACGCAGTATTTT. This gives the protein CAWSGGITDTQYF.

The J gene is TRBJ2-1, the V gene TRBV4-1, with D perhaps TRBD2 (5 bases). The length of the CDR3 is 14 residues. Germline assignment: CDR1 MGHRA and CDR2 YSYEKL. V lost 3 bases to trimming and J lost 9 bases, with 15 bases between them. The CDR3 is CASSHPAWRVEQFF. CDR3 in DNA: TGCGCCAGCAGCCATCCCGCTTGGCGGGTTGAGCAGTTCTTC.

The chain employs TRBV6-5 and TRBJ2-7; tentatively, D is TRBD2 (5 bases). CDR1 is MNHEY and CDR2 is SVGAGI in the germline V gene. The CDR3 loop spans 13 amino acids. V was cut by 8 bases and J by 3 bases, with 14 bases left in between. In nucleotides, the CDR3 is TGTGCCAGCCGGGATTCGAAGGACTACGAGCAGTACTTC. This sequence encodes CASRDSKDYEQYF.

The chain is built from TRBV5-1 and TRBJ2-1, with D perhaps being TRBD1 or TRBD2 (6 bases each). CDR3 length: 12 residues. Germline CDR1 is SGHRS and CDR2 is YFSETQ. Trimming stripped 2 bases from V and 12 bases from J, with 12 bases between. CDR3 residues: CASSLGGRWQFF. CDR3 DNA: TGCGCCAGCAGCTTAGGGGGGCGGTGGCAGTTCTTC.

CDR3 bases: TGTGCCAGCAGTCCCCCGGGACAGGGCTATAATTCACCCCTCCACTTT. Translating gives CASSPPGQGYNSPLHF. V is TRBV28 and J is TRBJ1-6; 9 bases are shared with TRBD1. CDR3 length: 16 amino acids. Germline lookup yields CDR1 MDHEN and CDR2 SYDVKM. Germline trimming cut 5 bases from V and 3 bases from J; bases unmatched to any gene: 5.